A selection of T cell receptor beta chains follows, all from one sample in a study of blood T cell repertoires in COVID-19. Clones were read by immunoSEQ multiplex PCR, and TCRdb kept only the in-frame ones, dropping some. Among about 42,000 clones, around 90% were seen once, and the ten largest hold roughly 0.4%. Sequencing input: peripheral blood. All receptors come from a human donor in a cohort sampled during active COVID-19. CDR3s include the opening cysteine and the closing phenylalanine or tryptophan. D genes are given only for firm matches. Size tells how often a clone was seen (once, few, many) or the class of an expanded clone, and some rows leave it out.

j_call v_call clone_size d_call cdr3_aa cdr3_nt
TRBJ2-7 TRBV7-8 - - CASSLPGPYEQYF TGTGCCAGCAGCTTACCAGGGCCCTACGAGCAGTACTTC
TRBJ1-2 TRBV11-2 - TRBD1 CASSPIRQGVVGGYGYTF TGTGCCAGCAGCCCAATAAGACAGGGGGTGGTTGGGGGCTATGGCTACACCTTC
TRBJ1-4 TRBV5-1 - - CASRGGRTNEKLFF TGCGCCAGCCGAGGGGGAAGAACTAATGAAAAACTGTTTTTT
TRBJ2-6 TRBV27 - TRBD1 CASTGTGYSGANVLTF TGTGCCAGTACCGGGACAGGATACTCTGGGGCCAACGTCCTGACTTTC
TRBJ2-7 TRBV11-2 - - CASSLQGPLTYEQYF TGTGCCAGCAGTTTACAGGGCCCCCTTACCTACGAGCAGTACTTC
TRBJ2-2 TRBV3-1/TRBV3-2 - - CASSQGFRAGNGELFF TGTGCCAGCAGCCAAGGGTTTCGGGCAGGGAACGGGGAGCTGTTTTTT
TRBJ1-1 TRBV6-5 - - CASSLGIEAFF TGTGCCAGCAGTCTCGGGATTGAAGCTTTCTTT
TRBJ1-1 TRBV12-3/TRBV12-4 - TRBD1 CASSFYRGTEAFF TGTGCCAGCAGTTTTTACAGGGGTACTGAAGCTTTCTTT
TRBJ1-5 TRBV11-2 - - CASSLGGIGNQPQHF TGTGCCAGCAGCCTCGGAGGGATCGGCAATCAGCCCCAGCATTTT
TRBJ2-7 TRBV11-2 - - CASNNPPGVHEQYF TGTGCCAGCAACAACCCTCCCGGGGTCCACGAGCAGTACTTC
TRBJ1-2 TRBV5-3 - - CARSLRGILGYTF TGTGCCAGAAGCTTGCGCGGGATCCTTGGCTACACCTTC
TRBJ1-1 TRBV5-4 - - CASSRGTLGAFF TGTGCCAGCAGCCGAGGGACATTAGGAGCTTTCTTT
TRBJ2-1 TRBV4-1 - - CASSQDRLGQSYNEQFF TGCGCCAGCAGCCAAGATAGGTTAGGACAGAGCTACAATGAGCAGTTCTTC
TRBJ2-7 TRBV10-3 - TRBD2 CAISATSGEDRQYF TGTGCCATCAGTGCGACTAGCGGGGAGGATAGGCAGTACTTC
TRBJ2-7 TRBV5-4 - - CASSLGLNSYEQYF TGTGCCAGCAGCCTAGGACTGAACTCCTACGAGCAGTACTTC
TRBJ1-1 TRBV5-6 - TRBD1 CASTLQGPRNTEAFF TGTGCCAGCACCCTACAGGGGCCTAGGAACACTGAAGCTTTCTTT
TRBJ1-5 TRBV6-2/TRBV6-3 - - CASSAVWSNQPQHF TGTGCCAGCAGTGCAGTTTGGAGCAATCAGCCCCAGCATTTT
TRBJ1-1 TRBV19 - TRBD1 CASSAIQGDPEAFF TGTGCCAGTAGTGCTATACAGGGGGACCCTGAAGCTTTCTTT
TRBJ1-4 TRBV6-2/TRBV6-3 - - CASSSATAAQEKLFF TGTGCCAGCAGTTCAGCGACAGCTGCACAGGAAAAACTGTTTTTT
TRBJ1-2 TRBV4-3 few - CASSQDGQPYGYTF TGCGCCAGCAGCCAAGATGGGCAGCCCTATGGCTACACCTTC
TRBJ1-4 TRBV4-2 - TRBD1 CASSPGQGEKLFF TGTGCCAGCAGCCCGGGACAGGGGGAAAAACTGTTTTTT
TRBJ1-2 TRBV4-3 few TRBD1 CASSPQAGQGNLGYTF TGCGCCAGCAGCCCGCAGGCGGGACAGGGAAATTTGGGCTACACCTTC
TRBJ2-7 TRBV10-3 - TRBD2 CAISDGLAGAYEQYF TGTGCCATCAGTGACGGACTAGCGGGGGCCTACGAGCAGTACTTC
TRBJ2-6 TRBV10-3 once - CAISESWAGMPNVLTF TGTGCCATCAGTGAGTCTTGGGCAGGGATGCCCAACGTCCTGACTTTC
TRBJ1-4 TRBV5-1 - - CASSLDGRGTNEKLFF TGCGCCAGCAGCTTGGACGGGCGGGGAACTAATGAAAAACTGTTTTTT
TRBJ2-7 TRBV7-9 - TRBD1 CASSGLTGINEQYF TGTGCCAGCAGTGGCCTGACAGGGATCAACGAGCAGTACTTC
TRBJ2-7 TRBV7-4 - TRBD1 CASSLKTGGYEQYF TGTGCCAGCAGCCTCAAGACAGGGGGGTACGAGCAGTACTTC
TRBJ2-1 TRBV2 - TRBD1 CASSKGTGGGREQFF TGTGCCAGCAGCAAGGGGACAGGGGGGGGCCGGGAGCAGTTCTTC
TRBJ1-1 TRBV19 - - CASSIDHLANTEAFF TGTGCCAGTAGTATAGATCATCTGGCGAACACTGAAGCTTTCTTT
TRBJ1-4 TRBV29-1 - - CSVDLGRSNEKLFF TGCAGCGTTGATTTGGGTAGGAGTAATGAAAAACTGTTTTTT
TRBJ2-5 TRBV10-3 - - CAISESLAVTETQYF TGTGCCATCAGTGAGTCGCTAGCCGTAACAGAGACCCAGTACTTC
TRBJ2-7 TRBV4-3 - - CASSQVEGGGYEQYF TGCGCCAGCAGCCAAGTCGAGGGAGGAGGCTACGAGCAGTACTTC
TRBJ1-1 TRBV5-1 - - CASSLEHSNTEAFF TGCGCCAGCAGCTTGGAGCACAGCAACACTGAAGCTTTCTTT
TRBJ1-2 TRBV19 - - CASSIWVRADYGYTF TGTGCCAGTAGTATTTGGGTCAGGGCGGACTATGGCTACACCTTC
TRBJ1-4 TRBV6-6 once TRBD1 CASSYPRQGTNEKLFF TGTGCCAGCAGTTACCCACGACAGGGAACTAATGAAAAACTGTTTTTT
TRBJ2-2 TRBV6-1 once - CASSGVPGHANTGELFF TGTGCCAGCAGTGGAGTTCCGGGACATGCGAACACCGGGGAGCTGTTTTTT
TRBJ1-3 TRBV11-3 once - CASSSSISGNTIYF TGTGCCAGCAGCTCTAGTATCTCTGGAAACACCATATATTTT
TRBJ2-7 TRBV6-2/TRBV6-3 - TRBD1 CASSSRDREGSYEQYF TGTGCCAGCAGTTCCAGGGACAGGGAGGGATCCTACGAGCAGTACTTC
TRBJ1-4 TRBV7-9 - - CASSLSPGVLNEKLFF TGTGCCAGCAGCCTAAGCCCCGGGGTGCTAAATGAAAAACTGTTTTTT
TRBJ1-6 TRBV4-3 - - CASSQDLTANNSPLHF TGCGCCAGCAGCCAAGACCTGACAGCAAATAATTCACCCCTCCACTTT
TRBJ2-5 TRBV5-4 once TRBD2 CASSRLAGGEETQYF TGTGCCAGCAGCCGACTAGCGGGGGGGGAAGAGACCCAGTACTTC
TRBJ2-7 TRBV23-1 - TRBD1 CATSDRLDYEQYF TGCGCCACCTCGGACAGGTTGGATTACGAGCAGTACTTC
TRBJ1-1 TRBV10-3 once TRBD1 CAISSGGGNTEAFF TGTGCCATCAGCAGCGGAGGGGGCAACACTGAAGCTTTCTTT
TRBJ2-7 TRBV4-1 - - CASSQGAGGARYEQYF TGCGCCAGCAGCCAAGGGGCGGGCGGGGCAAGATACGAGCAGTACTTC
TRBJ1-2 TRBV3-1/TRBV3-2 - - CASSQVGGVGYTF TGTGCCAGCAGCCAAGTTGGAGGGGTCGGCTACACCTTC
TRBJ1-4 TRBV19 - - CASSTLGEVNEKLFF TGTGCCAGTAGTACCCTCGGCGAGGTTAATGAAAAACTGTTTTTT
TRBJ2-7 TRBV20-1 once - CSASGRAGDDEQYF TGCAGTGCTAGTGGCCGCGCGGGCGACGACGAGCAGTACTTC
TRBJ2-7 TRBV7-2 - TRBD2 CASSPTSGFDEQYF TGTGCCAGCAGCCCAACTAGCGGGTTTGACGAGCAGTACTTC
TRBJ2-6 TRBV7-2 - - CASSLVRGVNVLTF TGTGCCAGCAGCTTAGTCAGGGGAGTCAACGTCCTGACTTTC
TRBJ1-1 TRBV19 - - CASSIGMRLMNTEAFF TGTGCCAGTAGTATTGGTATGAGGTTGATGAACACTGAAGCTTTCTTT
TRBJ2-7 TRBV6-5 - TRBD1 CASSYRDRRYEQYF TGTGCCAGCAGTTACAGGGACAGGCGATACGAGCAGTACTTC
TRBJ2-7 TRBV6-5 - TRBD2 CASSRGLGASYEQYF TGTGCCAGCAGTAGAGGACTAGGTGCCTCCTACGAGCAGTACTTC
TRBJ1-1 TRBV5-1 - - CASSLTGLNTEAFF TGCGCCAGCAGCCTGACCGGGTTAAACACTGAAGCTTTCTTT
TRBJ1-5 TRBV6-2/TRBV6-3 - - CASSWGGGNSNQPQHF TGTGCCAGCAGTTGGGGGGGTGGGAATAGCAATCAGCCCCAGCATTTT
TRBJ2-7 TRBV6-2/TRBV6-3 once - CASSFQAAGTKLSYEQYF TGTGCCAGCAGTTTCCAAGCTGCCGGGACAAAACTCTCCTACGAGCAGTACTTC